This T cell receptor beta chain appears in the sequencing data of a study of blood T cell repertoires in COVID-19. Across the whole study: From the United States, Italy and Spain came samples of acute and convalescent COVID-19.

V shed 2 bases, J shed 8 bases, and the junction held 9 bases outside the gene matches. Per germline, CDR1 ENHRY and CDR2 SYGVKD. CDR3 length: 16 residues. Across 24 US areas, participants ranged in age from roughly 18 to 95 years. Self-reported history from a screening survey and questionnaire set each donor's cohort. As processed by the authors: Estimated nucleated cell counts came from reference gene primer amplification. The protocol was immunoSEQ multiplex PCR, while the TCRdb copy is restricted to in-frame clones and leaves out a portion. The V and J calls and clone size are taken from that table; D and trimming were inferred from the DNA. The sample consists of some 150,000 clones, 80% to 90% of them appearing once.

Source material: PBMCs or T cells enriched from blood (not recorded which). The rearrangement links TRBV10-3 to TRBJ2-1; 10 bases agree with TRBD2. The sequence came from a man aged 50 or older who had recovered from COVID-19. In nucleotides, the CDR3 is TGTGCCATCAGTGAGGGGAGCGGGGGGGCCTCGGATGAGCAGTTCTTC. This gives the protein CAISEGSGGASDEQFF.